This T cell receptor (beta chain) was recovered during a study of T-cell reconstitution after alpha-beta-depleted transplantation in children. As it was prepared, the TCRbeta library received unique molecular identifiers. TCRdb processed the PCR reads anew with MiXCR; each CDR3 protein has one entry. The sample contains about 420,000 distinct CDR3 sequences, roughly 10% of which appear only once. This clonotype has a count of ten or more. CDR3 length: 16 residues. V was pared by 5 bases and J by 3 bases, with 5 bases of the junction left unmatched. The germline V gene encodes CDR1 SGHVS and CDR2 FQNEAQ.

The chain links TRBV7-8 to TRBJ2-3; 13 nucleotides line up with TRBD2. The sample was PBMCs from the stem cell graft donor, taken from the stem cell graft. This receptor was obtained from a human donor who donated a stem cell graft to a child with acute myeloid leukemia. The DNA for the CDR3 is TGTGCCAGCAGCAGAAGACTAGCGGGGGGAACAGATACGCAGTATTTT. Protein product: CASSRRLAGGTDTQYF.